What follows describes a single T cell receptor beta chain. This clone was seen a few times. This receptor's antigen is unknown. One base away there is no much larger clone; base qualities are not given. The sample is drawn from a study of blood T cell repertoires in COVID-19 (dated by TCRdb to the early 2020s). Background on the whole study: The collaborator samples originated in the United States, Italy and Spain and spanned the acute and convalescent phases of COVID-19. The prospective study material was composed of cDNA or gDNA derived from T cells, B-cell-depleted T cells, or PBMCs. The dataset comprised deeply sampled blood TCRbeta repertoires from subjects exposed to, actively infected with, or recovered from COVID-19. A freely available public database, intended as a resource for researchers studying the immune response to SARS-CoV-2, is where the repertoires were released. The samples were drawn from the first 160 participants of the ongoing ImmuneRACE study and from over a thousand subjects provided by 6 global collaborators. Nearly every sample came with metadata listing a de-identified subject ID, COVID-19 status, age in years and sex. Where available, HLA class I and class II types were obtained from metadata supplied by the sample provider rather than from assay-based typing. What the authors observed across the whole study: Clinical and demographic metadata were provided uncurated, with the amount varying by source and participant.

At one collaborating source in Seattle, patients were enrolled during active infection and were followed longitudinally through the course of disease. Each collaborating institution followed its own protocols to collect whole blood in K2EDTA tubes. Collaborator samples were shipped for TCRbeta analysis as frozen whole blood, isolated PBMCs, or DNA extracted from either sample type. TCRbeta CDR3 regions were amplified from genomic DNA by means of the immunoSEQ Assay, a bias-controlled multiplex PCR. In the paper's pipeline: Nucleated cell counts per sample were estimated from amplification of reference gene primers within the assay. Sequence reads were collapsed and filtered to measure the absolute abundance of every unique TCRbeta CDR3 rearrangement. For each sample, productive Simpson clonality was calculated as the square root of Simpson's diversity index across productive rearrangements. This immuneACCESS table, as held by TCRdb, lists in-frame sequences with V and J called but not all clones. Of the missing ones, under half trace to an unresolved V gene in checked studies; the others have no known cause. V, J and clone size reflect that table, while D and trimming were determined from the DNA. This sample holds about 150,000 clones; approximately 80% were observed only once. The ten most abundant clones make up 9% to 13% of the sample.

A distance of 13 bases separates the germline ends of V and J, which lose 3 bases and 8 bases respectively. The CDR3 has 14 amino acids, counting the end cysteine and phenylalanine. Just CDR3 DNA is preserved here, 42 bases in frame from base 1. Via the germline V gene (reference sequence), CDR1 is LNHDA and CDR2 SQIVND. Sequenced: peripheral blood. The clonotype was recovered from a woman aged 55-70 years with COVID-19, enrolled during active disease. The V and J segments used are TRBV19 and TRBJ1-4, with no D gene named confidently. For the CDR3, the sequence is CASSIGGRWEKLFF. The sequence in DNA is TGTGCCAGTAGTATTGGAGGGAGGTGGGAAAAACTGTTTTTT.